This T cell receptor beta chain was identified in a study of T cell responses to AZD1222 COVID-19 vaccine. Assay: immunoSEQ multiplex PCR; the TCRdb copy retains only in-frame clones and omits some. Of 74,000 or so clones in the sample, about 85% are singletons; the top ten hold 10% to 15%. Germline trimming cut 5 bases from V and 2 bases from J; bases unmatched to any gene: 9. This CDR3 is built from 17 residues. Germline CDR1 SGHTA, CDR2 FQGNSA. The genes are TRBV7-2 and TRBJ1-6, with TRBD1 identical over 7 bases. This clonotype was sampled from an adult in good health. The sequenced sample was peripheral blood, obtained on day 0 of AZD1222 vaccination. For the CDR3, the DNA is TGTGCCAGCAGCCCAACGAGACAGGGAACCTATAATTCACCCCTCCACTTT. As protein: CASSPTRQGTYNSPLHF. Full variable domain (remainder filled in from reference TRBV7-2 and TRBJ1-6): GAGVSQSPSNKVTEKGKDVELRCDPISGHTALYWYRQSLGQGLEFLIYFQGNSAPDKSGLPSDRFSAERTGGSVSTLTIQRTQQEDSAVYLCASSPTRQGTYNSPLHFGNGTRLTVT.